This T cell receptor (beta chain) was captured by sequencing in a study of blood T cell repertoires in COVID-19. CDR3 length: 14 residues. In germline, CDR1 is SGHNT, CDR2 YYREEE (reference sequence). Germline trimming cut 4 bases from V and 5 bases from J; bases unmatched to any gene: 6. Per the authors' pipeline: Reference gene primer amplification gave nucleated cell count estimates. Only in-frame clones appear in the TCRdb table, and some are missing; sequencing was by immunoSEQ multiplex PCR. The V and J calls and the clone size are those of that table, but D and trimming were determined from the DNA. The table lists around 200,000 clones, around 82% of them singletons. This clone was counted between two and nine times.

The V and J genes are TRBV5-4 and TRBJ1-1; 9 bases fit TRBD1. Sequencing was carried out using peripheral blood. The clonotype comes from a woman older than 75 with acute or convalescent COVID-19. The CDR3 protein is CASSRGTGRTEAFF. The CDR3 DNA follows: TGTGCCAGCAGCCGTGGGACAGGGAGAACTGAAGCTTTCTTT.